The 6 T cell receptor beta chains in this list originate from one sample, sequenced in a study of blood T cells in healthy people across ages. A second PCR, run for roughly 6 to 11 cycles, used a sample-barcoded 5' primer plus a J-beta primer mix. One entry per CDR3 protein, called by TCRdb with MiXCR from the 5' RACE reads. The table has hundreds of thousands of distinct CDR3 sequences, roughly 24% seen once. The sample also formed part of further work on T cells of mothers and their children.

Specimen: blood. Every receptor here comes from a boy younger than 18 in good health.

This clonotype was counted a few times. The CDR3 spells CASSLALQTQETQYF. CDR3 sequence (DNA): TGTGCCAGCAGCTTGGCTTTACAGACCCAAGAGACCCAGTACTTC. The J gene is TRBJ2-7, the V gene TRBV5-5; no reliable D call. With the DNA end fitting TRBJ2-5 better, the J assignment may be wrong. The length of the CDR3 is 15 residues. Looked up from germline, CDR1 is SGHKS and CDR2 is YYEKEE (reference sequence).

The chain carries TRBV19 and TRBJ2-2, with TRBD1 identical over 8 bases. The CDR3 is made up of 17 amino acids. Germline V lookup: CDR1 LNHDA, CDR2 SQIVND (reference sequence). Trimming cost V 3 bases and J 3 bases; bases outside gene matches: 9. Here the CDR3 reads CASSMGTGGGYTGELFF. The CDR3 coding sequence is TGTGCCAGTAGTATGGGCACAGGGGGAGGTTACACCGGGGAGCTGTTTTTT.

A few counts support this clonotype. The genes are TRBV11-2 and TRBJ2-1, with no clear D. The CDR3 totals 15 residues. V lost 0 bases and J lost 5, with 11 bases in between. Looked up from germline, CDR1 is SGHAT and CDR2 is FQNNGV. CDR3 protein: CASSLEQVLNNEQFF. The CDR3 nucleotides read TGTGCCAGCAGCTTAGAGCAGGTATTAAACAATGAGCAGTTCTTC. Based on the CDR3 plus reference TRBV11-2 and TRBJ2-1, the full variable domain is EAGVAQSPRYKIIEKRQSVAFWCNPISGHATLYWYQQILGQGPKLLIQFQNNGVVDDSQLPKDRFSAERLKGVDSTLKIQPAKLEDSAVYLCASSLEQVLNNEQFFGPGTRLTVL.

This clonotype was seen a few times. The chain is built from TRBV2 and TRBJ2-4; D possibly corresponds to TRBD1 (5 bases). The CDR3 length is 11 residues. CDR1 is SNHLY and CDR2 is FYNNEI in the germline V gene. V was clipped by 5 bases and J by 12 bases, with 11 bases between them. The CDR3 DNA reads TGTGCCAGCAGTCTGACAGTCCCTCAGTACTTC. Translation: CASSLTVPQYF.

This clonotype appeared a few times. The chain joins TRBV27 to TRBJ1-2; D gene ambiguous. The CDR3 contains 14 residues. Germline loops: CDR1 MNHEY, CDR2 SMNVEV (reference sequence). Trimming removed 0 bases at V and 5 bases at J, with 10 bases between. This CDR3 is CASSLSRVGYGYTF. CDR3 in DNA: TGTGCCAGCAGTTTATCGAGGGTAGGGTATGGCTACACCTTC.

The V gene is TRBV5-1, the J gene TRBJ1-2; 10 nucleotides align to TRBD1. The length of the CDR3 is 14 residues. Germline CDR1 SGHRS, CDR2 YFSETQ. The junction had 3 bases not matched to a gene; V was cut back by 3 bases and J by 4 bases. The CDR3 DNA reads TGCGCCAGCAGCTCGGGACAGGGGTTCTATGGCTACACCTTC. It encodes CASSSGQGFYGYTF.